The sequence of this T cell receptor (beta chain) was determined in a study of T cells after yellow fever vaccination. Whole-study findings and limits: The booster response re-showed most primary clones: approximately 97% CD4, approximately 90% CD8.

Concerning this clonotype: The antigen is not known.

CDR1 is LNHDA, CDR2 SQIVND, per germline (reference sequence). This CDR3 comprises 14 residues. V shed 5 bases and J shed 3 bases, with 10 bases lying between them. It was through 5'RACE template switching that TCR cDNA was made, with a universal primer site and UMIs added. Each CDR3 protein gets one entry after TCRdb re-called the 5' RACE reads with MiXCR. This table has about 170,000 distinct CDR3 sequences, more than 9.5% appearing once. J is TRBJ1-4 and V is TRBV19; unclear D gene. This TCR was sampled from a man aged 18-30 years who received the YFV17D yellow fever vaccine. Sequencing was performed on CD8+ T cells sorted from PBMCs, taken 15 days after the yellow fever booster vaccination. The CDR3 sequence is CASSARYPNEKLFF. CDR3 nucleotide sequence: TGTGCCAGTAGTGCGCGCTACCCTAATGAAAAACTGTTTTTT.